This entry lists 18 T cell receptor beta chains sequenced from one sample in a study of T cells after posttransplantation cyclophosphamide. Cyclophosphamide on days +3 and +4 followed busulfan-fludarabine conditioning and a marrow graft. The protocol was immunoSEQ multiplex PCR, while the TCRdb copy is restricted to in-frame clones and leaves out a portion. The table has 15,000 to 20,000 clones, almost 95% seen once; the top ten hold more than 0.45%. Sample: CD4+ T cells sorted from blood, taken after allogeneic stem cell transplant with posttransplant cyclophosphamide. The receptors derive from a male patient in his sixties who received an allogeneic stem cell transplant from a related donor and was CMV-positive. Certain T cells may be donor cells from the graft.

The chain couples TRBV6-6 to TRBJ1-2; 10 nucleotides align to TRBD1. The germline gives CDR1 MNHNY, CDR2 SVGAGI (reference sequence). V was pared by 2 bases and J by 3 bases, with 3 bases of the junction left unmatched. The CDR3 is 15 amino acids. The CDR3 region has the DNA TGTGCCAGCAGTTACCTGGGGACAGGGGACTATGGCTACACCTTC. This encodes CASSYLGTGDYGYTF.

The chain carries TRBV28 and TRBJ1-2, with 7 bases that match TRBD1. V lost 6 bases, J lost 3 bases, and 4 bases stayed unmatched. The CDR3 sequence is 13 residues long. Per the germline V gene, CDR1 is MDHEN and CDR2 is SYDVKM. CDR3 bases: TGTGCCAGCAGCACGGGACAGTACTATGGCTACACCTTC. It codes for CASSTGQYYGYTF.

V and J are TRBV28 and TRBJ1-3; tentatively, D is TRBD1 (5 bases). Looked up from germline, CDR1 is MDHEN and CDR2 is SYDVKM. The ends were cut back, 6 bases at V and 0 bases at J, with 12 bases in the middle. The length of the CDR3 is 15 residues. CDR3 nucleotides: TGTGCCAGCAGACCGACAGTACCCTCTGGAAACACCATATATTTT. It codes for CASRPTVPSGNTIYF.

The J gene is TRBJ2-7, the V gene TRBV9; tentative D call: TRBD1 (6 bases). The CDR3 covers 15 residues. In germline, CDR1 is SGDLS, CDR2 YYNGEE. Between the trimmed V and J ends, which lost 0 bases and 0 bases, there was a span of 10 bases. This CDR3 is CASSVGRGNSYEQYF. Written as DNA, the CDR3 is TGTGCCAGCAGCGTAGGCAGGGGCAACTCCTACGAGCAGTACTTC.

The CDR3 nucleotides read TGTGCCAGCAGCTTACGTAGAGGACTCAACCGAGAGACCCAGTACTTC. This translates into CASSLRRGLNRETQYF. V usage is TRBV11-2 and J usage is TRBJ2-5, with D possibly TRBD2 on 5 matching bases. Germline values: CDR1 SGHAT, CDR2 FQNNGV. The CDR3 contains 16 residues. The V end lost 2 bases, the J end lost 4 bases, and 17 bases lay between the germline ends.

This clone came up once. V gene TRBV2 combines with J gene TRBJ2-2; 9 nucleotides align to TRBD1. The germline V gene has CDR1 SNHLY and CDR2 FYNNEI. The CDR3 extends over 15 amino acids. J was trimmed by 3 bases and V by 5 bases; bases with no gene match: 4. The CDR3 DNA is TGTGCCAGCAGTCGGGACAGGGTGGACACCGGGGAGCTGTTTTTT. Translated: CASSRDRVDTGELFF.

V and J are TRBV11-2 and TRBJ1-1; TRBD1 aligns across 7 bases. The CDR3 extends over 17 amino acids. Losses at the gene ends were 2 bases for V and 3 bases for J; bases not matched to a gene: 12. Germline V gene lookup returns CDR1 SGHAT and CDR2 FQNNGV. CDR3 nucleotide sequence: TGTGCCAGCAGCTTAATCGGGTCAGGGGGTATTCACACTGAAGCTTTCTTT. Residues: CASSLIGSGGIHTEAFF.

This rearrangement joins TRBV6-5 to TRBJ1-1; 10 bases are shared with TRBD1. The CDR3 has 15 amino acids. CDR1 MNHEY and CDR2 SVGAGI come from the germline V gene. V trimming: 7 bases; J trimming: 4 bases; junction bases outside the gene matches: 9. CDR3 sequence (DNA): TGTGCCAGCAAGAGACAGGGACAGGGGAGCACTGAAGCTTTCTTT. Translated: CASKRQGQGSTEAFF.

The sample holds one count of this clone. This chain connects TRBV29-1 to TRBJ2-7; TRBD2 might be the D (5 bases). CDR1 is SQVTM and CDR2 is ANQGSEA in the germline V gene. Trimming left V 4 bases short and J 1 base short, with 11 bases between. This CDR3 contains 13 residues. CDR3 in amino acids: CSVARTQSYEQYF. CDR3 nucleotides: TGCAGCGTTGCGAGGACTCAATCCTACGAGCAGTACTTC.

The chain has TRBV7-6 and TRBJ2-5, with 13 bases aligning to TRBD2. CDR3 length: 18 residues. Trimming removed 3 bases from V and 4 bases from J; junction bases left unmatched: 11. Germline CDR1 SGHVS, CDR2 FNYEAQ. The CDR3 here is CASSFGLAGAGGGETQYF. The CDR3, as DNA: TGTGCCAGCAGCTTCGGACTAGCGGGGGCCGGGGGAGGAGAGACCCAGTACTTC.

V gene TRBV7-2 combines with J gene TRBJ1-1, with a possible D match to TRBD1 (5 bases). The CDR3 is 13 residues long. Germline loops: CDR1 SGHTA, CDR2 FQGNSA. V lost 5 bases and J 6 bases, leaving 13 bases between the germline ends. In DNA form, the CDR3 reads TGTGCCAGCAGCGCAGGGATCAGTGCTGAAGCTTTCTTT. Protein sequence: CASSAGISAEAFF. The full variable domain, with the rest looked up from reference TRBV7-2 and TRBJ1-1, is GAGVSQSPSNKVTEKGKDVELRCDPISGHTALYWYRQSLGQGLEFLIYFQGNSAPDKSGLPSDRFSAERTGGSVSTLTIQRTQQEDSAVYLCASSAGISAEAFFGQGTRLTVV.

This clone was found a few times. The chain is built from TRBV6-4 and TRBJ2-2; D not certain. This CDR3 comprises 14 residues. With 3 bases removed from V and 2 bases from J, the gap between germline ends came to 7 bases. Looked up from germline, CDR1 is MRHNA and CDR2 is SNTAGT. CDR3 DNA: TGTGCCAGCAGTGAGGGCCTCAACACCGGGGAGCTGTTTTTT. Amino acid sequence: CASSEGLNTGELFF.

The gene calls are TRBV4-2 and TRBJ1-6; tentatively, D is TRBD1 (6 bases). CDR3 length equals 14 residues. CDR1 and CDR2 from the germline V gene are LGHNA and YNFKEQ. Trimming left V 4 bases short and J 7 bases short, with 11 bases between. CDR3 residues: CASSLLTGNSPLHF. The CDR3 DNA is TGTGCCAGCAGCCTCCTTACAGGGAATTCACCCCTCCACTTT.

The rearrangement joins TRBV7-7 to TRBJ2-3, with D tentatively TRBD1 (6 bases). V gave up 5 bases and J gave up 6 bases, with 12 bases separating them. Germline V gives CDR1 SSHAT, CDR2 FNYEAQ (reference sequence). The CDR3 is 13 residues long. This CDR3 is CASSRYREDTQYF. The CDR3, as DNA: TGTGCCAGCAGCCGCTACAGGGAGGATACGCAGTATTTT.

This rearrangement joins TRBV5-6 to TRBJ2-1; D gene ambiguous. Germline loops: CDR1 SGHDT, CDR2 YYEEEE. This CDR3 contains 16 residues. V lost 5 bases, J lost 5 bases, and 20 bases lay in between. Here the CDR3 reads CASRRHLESGDNEQFF. The CDR3 DNA reads TGTGCCAGCAGGCGGCACCTAGAATCGGGTGACAATGAGCAGTTCTTC.

This clone counts as medium-sized. The V gene is TRBV7-2, the J gene TRBJ1-1, with 9 bases that match TRBD1. Germline CDR1 and CDR2: SGHTA and FQGNSA. Trimming removed 1 base from V and 0 bases from J; junction bases left unmatched: 0. The CDR3 has 15 residues. The CDR3 region has the DNA TGTGCCAGCAGCTTAGGGACAGGGGTGAACACTGAAGCTTTCTTT. Protein product: CASSLGTGVNTEAFF.

The rearrangement uses TRBV5-6 and TRBJ1-6; 9 nucleotides line up with TRBD1. Trimming took 3 bases from V and 9 from J; bases not matched to a gene: 7. This CDR3 is 15 amino acids long. Looked up from germline, CDR1 is SGHDT and CDR2 is YYEEEE. CDR3 region: CASSSGQGSGSPLHF. CDR3 coding DNA: TGTGCCAGCAGCTCGGGACAGGGCTCCGGTTCACCCCTCCACTTT.

Only one count was recorded for this clone. The chain is built from TRBV5-1 and TRBJ1-2; 8 positions agree with TRBD1. The CDR3 runs 14 residues. V shed 4 bases, J shed 9 bases, and the junction held 11 bases outside the gene matches. Germline loops: CDR1 SGHRS, CDR2 YFSETQ. CDR3 sequence reads: CASSGGTGLWSYTF. DNA for the CDR3: TGCGCCAGCAGCGGCGGGACAGGCCTATGGAGCTACACCTTC.